The clone carrying this T cell receptor (beta chain) showed up just a few times. As yet, its antigen is unknown. Generation of bulk TCR libraries relied on previously described methods and listed TCR primers. MiXCR, run by TCRdb on the PCR reads, gives a single entry per CDR3 protein. Of some 590,000 distinct CDR3 sequences in the sample, 25% were seen once. The data originate from a study of molecular identifiers for immune sequencing clone quantification. For the study at large: Four portions were sequenced after RNA from roughly 20,000 or 100,000 naive CD8 cells was split five ways in replicates. The study's findings and limits: Whereas naive cells kept under 1% of molecules in clones above 20 RNA copies, such clones held over 97% in effectors.

The sequencing input was naive CD8+ T cells from blood, with Jurkat cell RNA spiked in. The subset here: FACS-sorted CD8+CD4-CCR7+CD45RA+ naive T cells. The sequence was obtained from a human donor in good health. Some libraries in this study had Jurkat cell RNA spiked in.

CDR3 sequence: CASSLYYGTGGTDTQYF. The CDR3 region has the DNA TGTGCCAGCAGCTTATATTATGGGACAGGGGGCACAGATACGCAGTATTTT. V usage is TRBV11-2 and J usage is TRBJ2-3, with 10 bases identical to TRBD1. The CDR3 length is 17 residues. Germline V gene sequence: CDR1 SGHAT, CDR2 FQNNGV. V was clipped by 2 bases and J by 1 base; unmatched bases: 6.